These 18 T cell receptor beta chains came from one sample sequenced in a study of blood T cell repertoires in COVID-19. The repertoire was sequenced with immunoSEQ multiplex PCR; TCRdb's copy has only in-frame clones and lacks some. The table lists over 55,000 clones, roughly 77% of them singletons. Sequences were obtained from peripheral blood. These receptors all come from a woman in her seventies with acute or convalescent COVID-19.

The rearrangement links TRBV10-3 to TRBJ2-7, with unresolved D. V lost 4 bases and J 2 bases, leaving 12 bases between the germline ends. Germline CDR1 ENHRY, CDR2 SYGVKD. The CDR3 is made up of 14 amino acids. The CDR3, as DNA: TGTGCCATCAGTGTAGCCATAGCCCCCTACGAGCAGTACTTC. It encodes CAISVAIAPYEQYF.

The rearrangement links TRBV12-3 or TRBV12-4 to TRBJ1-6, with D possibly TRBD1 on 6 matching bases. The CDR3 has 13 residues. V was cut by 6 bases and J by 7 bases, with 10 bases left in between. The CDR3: CASSNRENSPLHF. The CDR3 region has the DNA TGTGCCAGCAGCAACAGGGAAAATTCACCCCTCCACTTT.

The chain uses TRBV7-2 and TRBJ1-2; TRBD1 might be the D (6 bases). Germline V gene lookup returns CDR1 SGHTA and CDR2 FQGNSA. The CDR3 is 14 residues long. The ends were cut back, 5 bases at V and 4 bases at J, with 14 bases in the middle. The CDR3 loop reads CASSPDRRFYGYTF. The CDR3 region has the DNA TGTGCCAGCAGCCCCGACAGGAGATTCTATGGCTACACCTTC.

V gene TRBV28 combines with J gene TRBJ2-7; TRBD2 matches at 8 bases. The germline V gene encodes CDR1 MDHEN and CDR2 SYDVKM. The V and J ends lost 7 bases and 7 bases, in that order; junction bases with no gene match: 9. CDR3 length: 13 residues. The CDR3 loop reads CASTPGGEREQYF. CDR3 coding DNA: TGTGCCAGCACACCGGGAGGGGAGCGGGAGCAGTACTTC. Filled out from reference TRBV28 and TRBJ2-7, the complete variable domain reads DVKVTQSSRYLVKRTGEKVFLECVQDMDHENMFWYRQDPGLGLRLIYFSYDVKMKEKGDIPEGYSVSREKKERFSLILESASTNQTSMYLCASTPGGEREQYFGPGTRLTVT.

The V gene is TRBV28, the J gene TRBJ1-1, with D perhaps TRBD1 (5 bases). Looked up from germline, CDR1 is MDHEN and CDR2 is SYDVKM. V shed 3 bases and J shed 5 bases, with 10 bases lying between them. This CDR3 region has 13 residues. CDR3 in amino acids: CASSLTAGTEAFF. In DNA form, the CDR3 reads TGTGCCAGCAGTTTGACAGCGGGTACTGAAGCTTTCTTT.

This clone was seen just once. CDR3 sequence: CASSDGASVYGYTF. The CDR3, as DNA: TGTGCCAGCAGTGACGGGGCTTCGGTCTATGGCTACACCTTC. The chain combines TRBV6-4 with TRBJ1-2; tentatively, D is TRBD1 (5 bases). Deletions cut 2 bases from V and 4 bases from J, with 11 bases between. Looked up from germline, CDR1 is MRHNA and CDR2 is SNTAGT. The length of the CDR3 is 14 residues.

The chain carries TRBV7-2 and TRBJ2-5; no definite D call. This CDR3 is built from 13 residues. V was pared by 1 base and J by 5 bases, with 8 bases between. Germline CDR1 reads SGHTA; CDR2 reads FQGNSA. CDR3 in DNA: TGTGCCAGCAGCTTAGTGGTGAGGGAGACCCAGTACTTC. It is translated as CASSLVVRETQYF.

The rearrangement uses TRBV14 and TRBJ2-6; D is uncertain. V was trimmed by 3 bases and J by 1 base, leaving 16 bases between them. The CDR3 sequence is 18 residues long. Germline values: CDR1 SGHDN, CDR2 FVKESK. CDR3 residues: CASSHRPGRSSGANVLTF. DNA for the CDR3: TGTGCCAGCAGCCACCGGCCCGGTCGGAGTTCTGGGGCCAACGTCCTGACTTTC. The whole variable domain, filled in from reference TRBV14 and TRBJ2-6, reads EAGVTQFPSHSVIEKGQTVTLRCDPISGHDNLYWYRRVMGKEIKFLLHFVKESKQDESGMPNNRFLAERTGGTYSTLKVQPAELEDSGVYFCASSHRPGRSSGANVLTFGAGSRLTVL.

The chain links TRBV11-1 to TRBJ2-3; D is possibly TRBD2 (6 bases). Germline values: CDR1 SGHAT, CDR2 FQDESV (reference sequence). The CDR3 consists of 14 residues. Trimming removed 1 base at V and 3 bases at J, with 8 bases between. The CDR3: CASSLGRETDTQYF. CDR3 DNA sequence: TGTGCCAGCAGCTTAGGCCGGGAGACAGATACGCAGTATTTT.

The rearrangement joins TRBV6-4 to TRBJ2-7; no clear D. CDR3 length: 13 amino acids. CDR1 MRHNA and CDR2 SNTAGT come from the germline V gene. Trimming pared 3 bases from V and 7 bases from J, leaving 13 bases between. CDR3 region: CASSEGSRTEQYF. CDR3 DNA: TGTGCCAGCAGTGAGGGCAGTCGTACGGAGCAGTACTTC.

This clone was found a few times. Written as DNA, the CDR3 is TGTGCCACCCGGAGGACAGGGGCAGAGAGGGGGAACACTGAAGCTTTCTTT. Translated, it gives CATRRTGAERGNTEAFF. J is TRBJ1-1 and V is TRBV19; TRBD1 agrees at 9 bases. The CDR3 is 17 residues long. The junction had 16 bases not matched to a gene; V was cut back by 10 bases and J by 1 base. Germline loops: CDR1 LNHDA, CDR2 SQIVND (reference sequence).

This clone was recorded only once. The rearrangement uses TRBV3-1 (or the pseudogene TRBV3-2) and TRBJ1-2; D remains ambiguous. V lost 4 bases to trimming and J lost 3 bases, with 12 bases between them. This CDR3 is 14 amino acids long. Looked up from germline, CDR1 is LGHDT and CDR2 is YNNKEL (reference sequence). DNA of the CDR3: TGTGCCAGCAGCCTGCTGGGCCAGCACTATGGCTACACCTTC. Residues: CASSLLGQHYGYTF.

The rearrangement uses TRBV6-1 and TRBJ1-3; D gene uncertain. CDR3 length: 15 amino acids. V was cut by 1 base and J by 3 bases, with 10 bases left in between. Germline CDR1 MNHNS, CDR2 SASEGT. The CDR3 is CASSEVGRSGNTIYF. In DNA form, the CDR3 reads TGTGCCAGCAGTGAAGTTGGGAGAAGTGGAAACACCATATATTTT.

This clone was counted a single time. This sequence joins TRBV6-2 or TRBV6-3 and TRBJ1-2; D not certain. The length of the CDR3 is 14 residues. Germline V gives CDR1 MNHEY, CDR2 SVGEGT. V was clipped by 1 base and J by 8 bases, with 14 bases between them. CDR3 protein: CASSYFSSSGGYTF. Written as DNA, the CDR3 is TGTGCCAGCAGTTACTTCTCCTCCTCTGGCGGCTACACCTTC.

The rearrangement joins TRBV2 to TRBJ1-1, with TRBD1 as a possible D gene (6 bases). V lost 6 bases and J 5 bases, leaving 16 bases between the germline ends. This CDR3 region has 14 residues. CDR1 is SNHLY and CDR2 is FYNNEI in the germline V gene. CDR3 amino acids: CASSRTGQGTEAFF. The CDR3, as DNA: TGTGCCAGCAGCCGGACGGGGCAGGGGACTGAAGCTTTCTTT.

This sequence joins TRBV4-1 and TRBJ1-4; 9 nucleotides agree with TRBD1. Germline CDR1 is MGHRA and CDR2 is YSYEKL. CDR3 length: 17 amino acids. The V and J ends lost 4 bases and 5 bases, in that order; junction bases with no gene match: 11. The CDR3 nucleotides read TGCGCCAGCAGCCTCCAGTCCGCCGGGACAGGGAATGAAAAACTGTTTTTT. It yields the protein CASSLQSAGTGNEKLFF.

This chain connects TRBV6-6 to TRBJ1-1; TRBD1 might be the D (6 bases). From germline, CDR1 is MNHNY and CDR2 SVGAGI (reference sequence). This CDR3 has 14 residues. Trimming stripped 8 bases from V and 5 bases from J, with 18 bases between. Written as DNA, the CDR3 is TGTGCCAGCTCATTACCGGGGGGCAGGACTGAAGCTTTCTTT. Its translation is CASSLPGGRTEAFF.

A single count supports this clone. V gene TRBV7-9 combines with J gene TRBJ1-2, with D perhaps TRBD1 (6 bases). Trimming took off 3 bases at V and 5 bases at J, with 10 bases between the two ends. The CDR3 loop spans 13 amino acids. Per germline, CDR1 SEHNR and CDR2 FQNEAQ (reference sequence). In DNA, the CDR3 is TGTGCCAGCAGCTTCACGACAGGATATGGCTACACCTTC. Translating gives CASSFTTGYGYTF. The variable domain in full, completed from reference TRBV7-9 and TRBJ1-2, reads DTGVSQNPRHKITKRGQNVTFRCDPISEHNRLYWYRQTLGQGPEFLTYFQNEAQLEKSRLLSDRFSAERPKGSFSTLEIQRTEQGDSAMYLCASSFTTGYGYTFGSGTRLTVV.